Sequencing of this TCR beta chain was carried out in a study of blood T cell repertoires in COVID-19. Turning to the study itself: Researchers got acute and convalescent COVID-19 samples from the United States, Italy and Spain. Sources were T cells, B-cell-depleted T cells, or PBMCs; the material itself was cDNA or gDNA.

V lost 2 bases and J lost 3; bases outside the gene matches: 12. Germline V CDR1 and CDR2: MGHRA, YSYEKL. This CDR3 region has 17 residues. Methods used by the authors: How many nucleated cells were present was estimated from reference gene primer amplification. The protocol was immunoSEQ multiplex PCR, while the TCRdb copy is restricted to in-frame clones and leaves out a portion. V, J and clone size are those of that table, while D and trimming were read from the DNA. The sample lists under 300,000 clones, approximately 86% seen once, with more than 5.5% in the top ten. The TCR was taken from a human donor in a cohort sampled during active COVID-19. The rearrangement joins TRBV4-1 to TRBJ1-2; 7 nucleotides match TRBD1. Sequenced: peripheral blood. The CDR3 DNA sequence: TGCGCCAGCAGCCAAATATTGACAGGGTCGTTTGACTATGGCTACACCTTC. It is translated as CASSQILTGSFDYGYTF.